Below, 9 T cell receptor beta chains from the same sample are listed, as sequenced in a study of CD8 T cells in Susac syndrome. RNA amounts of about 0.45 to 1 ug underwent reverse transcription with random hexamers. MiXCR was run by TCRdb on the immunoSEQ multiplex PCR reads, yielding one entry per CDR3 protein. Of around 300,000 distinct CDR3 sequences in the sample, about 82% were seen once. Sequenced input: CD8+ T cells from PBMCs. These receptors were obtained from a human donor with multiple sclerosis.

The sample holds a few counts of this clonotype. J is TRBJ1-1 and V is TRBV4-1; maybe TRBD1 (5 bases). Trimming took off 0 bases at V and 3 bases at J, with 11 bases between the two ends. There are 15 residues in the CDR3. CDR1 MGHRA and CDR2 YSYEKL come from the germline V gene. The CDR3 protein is CASSQDTGEDTEAFF. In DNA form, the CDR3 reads TGCGCCAGCAGCCAAGATACAGGAGAGGACACTGAAGCTTTCTTT.

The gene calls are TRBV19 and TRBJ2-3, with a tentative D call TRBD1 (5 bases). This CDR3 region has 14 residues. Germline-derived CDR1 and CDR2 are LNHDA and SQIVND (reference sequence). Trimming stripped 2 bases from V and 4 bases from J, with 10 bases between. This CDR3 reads CASSITGAPDTQYF. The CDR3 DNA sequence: TGTGCCAGTAGTATAACAGGAGCCCCAGATACGCAGTATTTT. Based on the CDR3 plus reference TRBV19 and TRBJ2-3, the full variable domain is DGGITQSPKYLFRKEGQNVTLSCEQNLNHDAMYWYRQDPGQGLRLIYYSQIVNDFQKGDIAEGYSVSREKKESFPLTVTSAQKNPTAFYLCASSITGAPDTQYFGPGTRLTVL.

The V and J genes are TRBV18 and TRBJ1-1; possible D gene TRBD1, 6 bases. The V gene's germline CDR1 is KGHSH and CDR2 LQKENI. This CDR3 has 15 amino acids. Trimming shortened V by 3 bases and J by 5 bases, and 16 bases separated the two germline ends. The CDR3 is CASSPVAGAGTEAFF. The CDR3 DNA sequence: TGTGCCAGCTCACCTGTAGCAGGGGCAGGGACTGAAGCTTTCTTT.

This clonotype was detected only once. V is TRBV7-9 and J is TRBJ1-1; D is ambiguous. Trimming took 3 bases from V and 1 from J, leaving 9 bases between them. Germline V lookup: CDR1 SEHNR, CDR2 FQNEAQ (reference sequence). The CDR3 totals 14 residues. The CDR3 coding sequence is TGTGCCAGCAGCTTCCCCGCAGCGAACACTGAAGCTTTCTTT. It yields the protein CASSFPAANTEAFF. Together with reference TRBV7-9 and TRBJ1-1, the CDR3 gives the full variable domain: DTGVSQNPRHKITKRGQNVTFRCDPISEHNRLYWYRQTLGQGPEFLTYFQNEAQLEKSRLLSDRFSAERPKGSFSTLEIQRTEQGDSAMYLCASSFPAANTEAFFGQGTRLTVV.

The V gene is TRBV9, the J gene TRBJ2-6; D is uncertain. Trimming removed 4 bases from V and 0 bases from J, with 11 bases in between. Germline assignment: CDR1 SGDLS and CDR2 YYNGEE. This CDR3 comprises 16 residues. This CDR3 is CASSPTLTSGANVLTF. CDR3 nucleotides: TGTGCCAGCAGCCCCACCCTGACCTCTGGGGCCAACGTCCTGACTTTC.

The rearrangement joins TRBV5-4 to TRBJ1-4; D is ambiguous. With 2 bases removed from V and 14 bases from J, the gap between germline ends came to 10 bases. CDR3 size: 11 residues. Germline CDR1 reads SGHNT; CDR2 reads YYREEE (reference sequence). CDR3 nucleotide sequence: TGTGCCAGCAGCTTTTTAGTATGGCTGTTTTTT. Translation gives CASSFLVWLFF.

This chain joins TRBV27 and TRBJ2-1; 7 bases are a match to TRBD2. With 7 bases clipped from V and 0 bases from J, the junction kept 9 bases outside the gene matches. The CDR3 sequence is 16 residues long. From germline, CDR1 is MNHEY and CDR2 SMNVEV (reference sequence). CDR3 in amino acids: CASTTGGPRSYNEQFF. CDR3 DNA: TGTGCCAGCACAACGGGGGGACCGCGCTCCTACAATGAGCAGTTCTTC.

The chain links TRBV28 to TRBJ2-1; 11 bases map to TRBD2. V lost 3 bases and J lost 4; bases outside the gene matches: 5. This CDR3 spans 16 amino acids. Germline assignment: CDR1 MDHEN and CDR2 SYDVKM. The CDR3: CASSFHLAGGYNEQFF. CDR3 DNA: TGTGCCAGCAGTTTTCACCTAGCGGGAGGTTACAATGAGCAGTTCTTC. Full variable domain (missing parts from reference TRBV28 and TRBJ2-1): DVKVTQSSRYLVKRTGEKVFLECVQDMDHENMFWYRQDPGLGLRLIYFSYDVKMKEKGDIPEGYSVSREKKERFSLILESASTNQTSMYLCASSFHLAGGYNEQFFGPGTRLTVL.

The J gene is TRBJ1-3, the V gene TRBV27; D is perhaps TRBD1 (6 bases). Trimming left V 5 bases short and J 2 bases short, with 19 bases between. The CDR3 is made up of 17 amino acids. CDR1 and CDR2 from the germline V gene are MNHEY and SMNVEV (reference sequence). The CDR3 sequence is CASSPTRAQGPGNTIYF. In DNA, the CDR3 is TGTGCCAGCAGTCCGACCCGAGCACAGGGTCCTGGAAACACCATATATTTT.